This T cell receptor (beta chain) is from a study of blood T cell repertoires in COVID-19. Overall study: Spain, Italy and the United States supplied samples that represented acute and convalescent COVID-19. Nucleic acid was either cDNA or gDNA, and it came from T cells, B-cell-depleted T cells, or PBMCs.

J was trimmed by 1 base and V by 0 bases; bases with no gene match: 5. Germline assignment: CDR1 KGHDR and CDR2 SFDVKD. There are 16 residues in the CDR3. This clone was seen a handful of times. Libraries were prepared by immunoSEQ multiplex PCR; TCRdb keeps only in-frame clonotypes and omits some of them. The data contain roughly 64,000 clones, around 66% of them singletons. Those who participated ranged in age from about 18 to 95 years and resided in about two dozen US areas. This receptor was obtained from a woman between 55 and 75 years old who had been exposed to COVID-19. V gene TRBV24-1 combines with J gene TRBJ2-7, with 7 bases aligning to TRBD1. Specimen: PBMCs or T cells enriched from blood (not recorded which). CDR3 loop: CATSDLGTAGSYEQYF. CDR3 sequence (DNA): TGTGCCACCAGTGATTTGGGGACAGCCGGTTCCTACGAGCAGTACTTC.